Sequencing of this T cell receptor beta chain was carried out in a study of radiotherapy plus CTLA-4 blockade in lung cancer. Produced via immunoSEQ multiplex PCR; TCRdb's table is partial and in-frame only. Here the sample spans 15,000 to 20,000 clones, more than 70% being singletons. Trimming shortened V by 5 bases and J by 4 bases, and 16 bases separated the two germline ends. The CDR3 has 15 residues. Per the germline V gene, CDR1 is MDHEN and CDR2 is SYDVKM. The TCR was taken from a human donor with non-small cell lung cancer whose response to radiotherapy plus ipilimumab could not be evaluated. The chain uses TRBV28 and TRBJ2-3, with unresolved D. Sequences were derived from peripheral blood, sampled from a patient treated with radiotherapy plus ipilimumab. The CDR3 is CASSHSEAPADTQYF. DNA for the CDR3: TGTGCCAGCAGTCATAGTGAGGCTCCTGCAGATACGCAGTATTTT.